The 7 T cell receptor beta chains listed next were all sequenced from one sample in a study of glioma-infiltrating T cells. TCR alpha and beta CDR3 regions were amplified from RNA using iRepertoire nested multiplex PCR. TCRdb used MiXCR to reprocess the multiplex PCR reads, holding one entry per CDR3 protein. In the table there are some 99,000 distinct CDR3 sequences, about 25% of which are singletons. The sample was glioma tissue, nonneoplastic brain tissue, or PBMCs (not recorded which). All receptors come from a human donor with low-grade glioma or glioblastoma, undergoing nonglioma brain surgery, or in good health (not recorded which).

In this sample, this clonotype turned up many times. The gene calls are TRBV10-3 and TRBJ2-1; no clear D. CDR1 and CDR2 (germline): ENHRY, SYGVKD. V lost 10 bases to trimming and J lost 3 bases, with 16 bases between them. This CDR3 has 14 residues. In nucleotides, the CDR3 is TGTGCCACCGAACCCCGACTGGGCTACAATGAGCAGTTCTTC. Residues: CATEPRLGYNEQFF.

In its sample, this clonotype was seen many times. The chain combines TRBV9 with TRBJ2-3, with 7 bases fitting TRBD2. The CDR3 has 17 residues. CDR1 and CDR2 (germline): SGDLS, YYNGEE. The trim removed 4 bases at V and 0 bases at J, leaving 11 bases unmatched. The CDR3 region is CASSPGEAGRSTDTQYF. In DNA form, the CDR3 reads TGTGCCAGCAGCCCCGGGGAAGCGGGGAGGAGCACAGATACGCAGTATTTT.

As regards this clonotype: One end of the junction varies from germline; a read error may be responsible. The genes are TRBV20-1 and TRBJ2-7; D is ambiguous. CDR1 is DFQATT and CDR2 is SNEGSKA in the germline V gene (reference sequence). The CDR3 runs 12 residues. CDR3 nucleotides: TGTAGTGCCTGTACCAGTAAATACGAGCAGTACTTC. Its protein is CSACTSKYEQYF.

This clonotype was counted ten times or more. The J gene is TRBJ1-1, the V gene TRBV28, with D uncertain. Looked up from germline, CDR1 is MDHEN and CDR2 is SYDVKM. Between the trimmed V and J ends, which lost 3 bases and 11 bases, there was a span of 16 bases. The CDR3 contains 13 residues. This CDR3 reads CASSFFPRRNAFF. As DNA, the CDR3 is TGTGCCAGCAGTTTTTTTCCCCGGCGGAATGCTTTCTTT.

This clonotype was seen many times. The chain carries TRBV28 and TRBJ2-2, with D uncertain. This CDR3 comprises 14 residues. The V end lost 2 bases, the J end lost 0 bases, and 4 bases lay between the germline ends. CDR1 is MDHEN and CDR2 is SYDVKM in the germline V gene. CDR3 amino acids: CASSLSPNTGELFF. DNA for the CDR3: TGTGCCAGCAGTTTAAGCCCGAACACCGGGGAGCTGTTTTTT.

This clonotype showed up many times. The V and J genes are TRBV24-1 and TRBJ2-5; D unclear. This CDR3 contains 12 residues. V was trimmed by 0 bases and J by 5 bases, leaving 3 bases between them. The germline CDR1 and CDR2 sequences are KGHDR and SFDVKD. CDR3 in DNA: TGTGCCACCAGTGATTTGACCGAGACCCAGTACTTC. This encodes CATSDLTETQYF.

This clonotype was seen many times. This chain uses TRBV18 with TRBJ2-1; D remains ambiguous. V was pared by 2 bases and J by 0 bases, with 11 bases between. Germline assignment: CDR1 KGHSH and CDR2 LQKENI. CDR3 length equals 16 residues. CDR3 sequence (DNA): TGTGCCAGCTCACCATACAGCCTCAGCTCCTACAATGAGCAGTTCTTC. Translated: CASSPYSLSSYNEQFF. The complete variable domain, with remaining parts taken from reference TRBV18 and TRBJ2-1, reads NAGVMQNPRHLVRRRGQEARLRCSPMKGHSHVYWYRQLPEEGLKFMVYLQKENIIDESGMPKERFSAEFPKEGPSILRIQQVVRGDSAAYFCASSPYSLSSYNEQFFGPGTRLTVL.